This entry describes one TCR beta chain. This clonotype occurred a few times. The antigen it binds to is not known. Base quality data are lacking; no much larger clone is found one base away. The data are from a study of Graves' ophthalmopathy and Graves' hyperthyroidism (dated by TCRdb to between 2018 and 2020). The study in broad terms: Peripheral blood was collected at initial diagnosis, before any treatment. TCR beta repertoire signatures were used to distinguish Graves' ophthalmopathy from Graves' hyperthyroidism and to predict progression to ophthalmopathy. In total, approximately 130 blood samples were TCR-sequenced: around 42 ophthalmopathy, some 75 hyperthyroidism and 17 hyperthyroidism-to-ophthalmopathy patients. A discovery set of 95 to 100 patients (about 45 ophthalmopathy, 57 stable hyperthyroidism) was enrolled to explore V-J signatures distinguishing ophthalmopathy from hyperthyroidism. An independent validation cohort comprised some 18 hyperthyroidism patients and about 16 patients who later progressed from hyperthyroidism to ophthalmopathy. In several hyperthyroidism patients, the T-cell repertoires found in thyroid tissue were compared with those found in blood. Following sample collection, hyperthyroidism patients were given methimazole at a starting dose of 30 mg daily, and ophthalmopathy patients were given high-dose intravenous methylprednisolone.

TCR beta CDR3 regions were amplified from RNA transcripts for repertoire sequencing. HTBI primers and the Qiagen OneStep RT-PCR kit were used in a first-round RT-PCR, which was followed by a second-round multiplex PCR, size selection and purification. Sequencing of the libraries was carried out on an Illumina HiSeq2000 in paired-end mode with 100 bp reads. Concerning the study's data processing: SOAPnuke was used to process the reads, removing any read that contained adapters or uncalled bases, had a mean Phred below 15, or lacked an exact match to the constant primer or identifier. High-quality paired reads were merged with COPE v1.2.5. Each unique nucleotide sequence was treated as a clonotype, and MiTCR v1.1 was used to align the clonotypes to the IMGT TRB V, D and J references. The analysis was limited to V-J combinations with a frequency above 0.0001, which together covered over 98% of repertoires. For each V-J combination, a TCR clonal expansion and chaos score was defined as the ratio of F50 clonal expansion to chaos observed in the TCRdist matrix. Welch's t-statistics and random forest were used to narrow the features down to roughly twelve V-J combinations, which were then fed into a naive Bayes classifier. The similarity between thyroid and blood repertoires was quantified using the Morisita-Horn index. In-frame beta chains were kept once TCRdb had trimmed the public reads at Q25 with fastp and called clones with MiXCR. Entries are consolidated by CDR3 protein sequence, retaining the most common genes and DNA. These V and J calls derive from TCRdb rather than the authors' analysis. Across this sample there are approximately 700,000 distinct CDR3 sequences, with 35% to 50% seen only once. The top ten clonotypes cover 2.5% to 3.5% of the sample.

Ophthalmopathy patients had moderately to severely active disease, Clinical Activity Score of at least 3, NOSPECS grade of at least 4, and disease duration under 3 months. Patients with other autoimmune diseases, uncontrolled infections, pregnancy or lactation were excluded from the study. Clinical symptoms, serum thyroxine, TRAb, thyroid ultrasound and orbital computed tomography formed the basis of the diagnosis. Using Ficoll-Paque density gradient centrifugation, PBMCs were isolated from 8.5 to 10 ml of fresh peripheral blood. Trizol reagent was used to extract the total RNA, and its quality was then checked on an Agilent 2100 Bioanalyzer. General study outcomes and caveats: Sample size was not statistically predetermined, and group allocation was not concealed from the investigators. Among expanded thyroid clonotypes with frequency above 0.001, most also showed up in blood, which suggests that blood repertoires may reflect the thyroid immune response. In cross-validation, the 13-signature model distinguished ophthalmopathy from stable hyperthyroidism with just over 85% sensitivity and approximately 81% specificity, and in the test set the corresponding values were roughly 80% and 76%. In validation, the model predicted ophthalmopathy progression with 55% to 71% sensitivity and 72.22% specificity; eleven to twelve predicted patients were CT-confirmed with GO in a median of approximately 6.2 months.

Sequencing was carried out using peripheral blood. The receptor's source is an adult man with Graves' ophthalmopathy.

The CDR3 reads CASSERDRGRRQPQHF. In nucleotide form, the sequence is TGTGCCAGCAGTGAACGGGACAGGGGGCGCAGACAGCCCCAGCATTTT. The rearranged chain carries TRBV6-1 and TRBJ1-5, with 12 junctional bases fitting TRBD1. The CDR3, cysteine through phenylalanine, is 16 amino acids long. Only CDR3 DNA remains: 48 bases, in frame from the first base. In the germline V gene, CDR1 corresponds to MNHNS and CDR2 to SASEGT. Compared with germline, V lacks 2 bases and J lacks 7 bases; bases without a gene match: 6.